The 21 T cell receptor beta chains listed next were all sequenced from one sample in a study of blood T cell repertoires in COVID-19. Clones were sequenced by immunoSEQ multiplex PCR, and TCRdb holds only the in-frame ones, with some missing. The sample shows about 310,000 clones, over 75% of them seen only once. The sample taken for sequencing was PBMCs or T cells enriched from blood (not recorded which). The receptors stem from a woman aged 40 to 50 who had recovered from COVID-19.

The chain carries TRBV6-5 and TRBJ1-1; D is perhaps TRBD1 (5 bases). Trimming pared 4 bases from V and 11 bases from J, leaving 17 bases between. The CDR3 sequence is 13 residues long. Germline V gives CDR1 MNHEY, CDR2 SVGAGI. CDR3: CASSFARDAGAFF. CDR3 bases: TGTGCCAGCAGTTTCGCTCGGGACGCGGGGGCTTTCTTT.

This chain uses TRBV28 with TRBJ1-5, with 7 bases that match TRBD1. Germline CDR1 MDHEN, CDR2 SYDVKM. This CDR3 spans 14 amino acids. Trimming at V came to 1 base and at J to 6 bases, leaving 3 bases not matched to a gene. CDR3 sequence: CASSLSQGRQPQHF. CDR3 DNA sequence: TGTGCCAGCAGTTTATCACAGGGGCGTCAGCCCCAGCATTTT.

This clone was picked up one time. J is TRBJ2-7 and V is TRBV24-1, with D perhaps TRBD2 (6 bases). Germline assignment: CDR1 KGHDR and CDR2 SFDVKD. Deletions cut 9 bases from V and 0 bases from J, with 11 bases between. This CDR3 spans 13 amino acids. CDR3 residues: CATGAGSSYEQYF. CDR3 DNA: TGTGCCACCGGGGCGGGGAGCTCCTACGAGCAGTACTTC.

This chain uses TRBV7-2 with TRBJ1-2; TRBD1 agrees at 11 bases. The CDR3 runs 15 residues. The junction had 6 bases not matched to a gene; V was cut back by 1 base and J by 8 bases. Germline-derived CDR1 and CDR2 are SGHTA and FQGNSA. CDR3 coding DNA: TGTGCCAGCAGCTTAGGTCCGGGACAGGGGGAAGGCTACACCTTC. Protein product: CASSLGPGQGEGYTF.

This clone appeared a single time. The V gene is TRBV4-1, the J gene TRBJ1-1; possibly TRBD1 for D (5 bases). With 3 bases removed from V and 1 base from J, the gap between germline ends came to 9 bases. The CDR3 is 14 residues long. CDR1 MGHRA and CDR2 YSYEKL come from the germline V gene. The CDR3 DNA is TGCGCCAGCAGCCACATAACAGGGAACACTGAAGCTTTCTTT. Translated: CASSHITGNTEAFF.

The chain joins TRBV10-3 to TRBJ2-1; D might be TRBD2 (7 bases). This CDR3 is built from 15 residues. Germline CDR1 reads ENHRY; CDR2 reads SYGVKD. The V and J ends lost 8 bases and 7 bases respectively, with 21 bases between them. The DNA of the CDR3 is TGTGCCATCGGGTTAGGGAGGGGGGGCGAGAATGAGCAGTTCTTC. It is translated as CAIGLGRGGENEQFF.

This chain links TRBV5-4 with TRBJ2-2; 11 bases fit TRBD2. After removal of 4 bases from V and 7 bases from J, the junction contained 6 bases not matched to a gene. CDR3 length: 15 residues. From germline, CDR1 is SGHNT and CDR2 YYREEE (reference sequence). The CDR3 is CASSLTSGRDGELFF. In DNA, the CDR3 is TGTGCCAGCAGCCTAACTAGCGGGAGAGACGGGGAGCTGTTTTTT.

J is TRBJ1-2 and V is TRBV5-1; D is perhaps TRBD1 (5 bases). The CDR3 covers 17 residues. V was pared by 3 bases and J by 3 bases, with 21 bases between. Germline assignment: CDR1 SGHRS and CDR2 YFSETQ. The CDR3 sequence: CASSYLLGGADHYGYTF. The CDR3 DNA is TGCGCCAGCAGCTACTTGTTGGGGGGAGCAGATCACTATGGCTACACCTTC.

The rearrangement links TRBV28 to TRBJ2-2; the D gene is possibly TRBD1 (5 bases). CDR1 is MDHEN and CDR2 is SYDVKM in the germline V gene. The CDR3 is 13 residues long. V was pared by 3 bases and J by 7 bases, with 9 bases between. CDR3 sequence reads: CASSFRAGGELFF. CDR3 DNA sequence: TGTGCCAGCAGTTTCAGGGCCGGCGGGGAGCTGTTTTTT.

The rearrangement uses TRBV6-4 and TRBJ1-1; 7 bases are shared with TRBD1. The CDR3 covers 19 residues. Trimming removed 0 bases from V and 2 bases from J; junction bases left unmatched: 15. The germline gives CDR1 MRHNA, CDR2 SNTAGT. The DNA of the CDR3 is TGTGCCAGCAGTGACTCGATACGGGCGGCAGGGGGAACAAACACTGAAGCTTTCTTT. Protein sequence: CASSDSIRAAGGTNTEAFF.

V gene TRBV6-4 combines with J gene TRBJ1-1; 7 bases map to TRBD1. The CDR3 has 17 residues. After removal of 4 bases from V and 0 bases from J, the junction contained 11 bases not matched to a gene. Germline CDR1 is MRHNA and CDR2 is SNTAGT. CDR3 in amino acids: CASSGPTGYGLNTEAFF. The CDR3 coding sequence is TGTGCCAGCAGTGGACCGACAGGGTATGGTTTGAACACTGAAGCTTTCTTT.

The count of this clone is one. This sequence joins TRBV28 and TRBJ1-2; D call uncertain. The germline V gene has CDR1 MDHEN and CDR2 SYDVKM. V shed 4 bases and J shed 5 bases, with 17 bases lying between them. The CDR3 contains 15 residues. In DNA, the CDR3 is TGTGCCAGCAGTTCCCTACTCCGGGCGGGGTATGGCTACACCTTC. This gives the protein CASSSLLRAGYGYTF.

The J gene is TRBJ2-1, the V gene TRBV30; 14 bases map to TRBD2. V gave up 0 bases and J gave up 4 bases; unmatched junction bases: 2. CDR3 length equals 16 residues. Germline V lookup: CDR1 GTSNPN, CDR2 SVGIG (reference sequence). CDR3 nucleotides: TGTGCCTGGAGTGTCGGACTAGCGGGAGGATACAATGAGCAGTTCTTC. Protein product: CAWSVGLAGGYNEQFF. Full variable domain (missing parts from reference TRBV30 and TRBJ2-1): SQTIHQWPATLVQPVGSPLSLECTVEGTSNPNLYWYRQAAGRGLQLLFYSVGIGQISSEVPQNLSASRPQDRQFILSSKKLLLSDSGFYLCAWSVGLAGGYNEQFFGPGTRLTVL.

DNA for the CDR3: TGTGCCAGCAGCTTCTTCAAGGGGGCCTATCAGCCCCAGCATTTT. Its protein is CASSFFKGAYQPQHF. V gene TRBV28 combines with J gene TRBJ1-5; 7 bases are shared with TRBD1. Germline V gene sequence: CDR1 MDHEN, CDR2 SYDVKM. The CDR3 consists of 15 residues. V was pared by 6 bases and J by 5 bases, with 10 bases of the junction left unmatched.

This chain uses TRBV5-6 with TRBJ2-1, with no clear D. This CDR3 has 12 residues. Germline values: CDR1 SGHDT, CDR2 YYEEEE. Trimming pared 4 bases from V and 5 bases from J, leaving 7 bases between. The DNA for the CDR3 is TGTGCCAGCAGCCCCCTAAACAATGAGCAGTTCTTC. Translation gives CASSPLNNEQFF.

The gene calls are TRBV6-4 and TRBJ2-3, with 11 positions matching TRBD2. V lost 3 bases to trimming and J lost 6 bases; unmatched junction nucleotides: 5. CDR1 and CDR2 (germline): MRHNA, SNTAGT. CDR3 length equals 15 residues. For the CDR3, the DNA is TGTGCCAGCAGTGATATAGCGGGGGGGCGTGATACGCAGTATTTT. Its translation: CASSDIAGGRDTQYF.

This rearrangement joins TRBV30 to TRBJ2-7; 7 bases are a match to TRBD2. Germline V gene sequence: CDR1 GTSNPN, CDR2 SVGIG (reference sequence). V shed 1 base, J shed 0 bases, and the junction held 3 bases outside the gene matches. The CDR3 has 14 amino acids. CDR3 DNA sequence: TGTGCCTGGAGTGAGGCTAGCGGCTCCTACGAGCAGTACTTC. It translates to CAWSEASGSYEQYF.

The chain has TRBV19 and TRBJ1-2; TRBD1 is a possible D gene (6 bases). V lost 5 bases and J 8 bases, leaving 21 bases between the germline ends. Germline values: CDR1 LNHDA, CDR2 SQIVND (reference sequence). The CDR3 is made up of 15 amino acids. The CDR3 loop reads CASSVQGIPLKGYTF. CDR3 bases: TGTGCCAGTAGTGTACAGGGTATTCCCCTCAAGGGCTACACCTTC.

Written as DNA, the CDR3 is TGTGCCAGCTCTCCAGCGGTTTTTAATGAGCAGTTCTTC. Translated, it gives CASSPAVFNEQFF. This chain connects TRBV18 to TRBJ2-1; possibly TRBD2 for D (5 bases). CDR3 length equals 13 residues. V lost 6 bases and J lost 7, with 13 bases in between. Per the germline V gene, CDR1 is KGHSH and CDR2 is LQKENI.

The chain recombines TRBV6-2 or TRBV6-3 with TRBJ2-2; D gene ambiguous. Trimming cost V 6 bases and J 6 bases, with 11 bases left between them. Germline CDR1 reads MNHEY; CDR2 reads SVGEGT. This CDR3 has 13 residues. The CDR3 coding sequence is TGTGCCAGCAGCCGAGACTCGGCCGGGGAGCTGTTTTTT. Translated, it gives CASSRDSAGELFF.

The chain has TRBV3-1 (or the pseudogene TRBV3-2) and TRBJ2-7, with unresolved D. From germline, CDR1 is LGHDT and CDR2 YNNKEL (reference sequence). V lost 3 bases and J lost 2, with 20 bases in between. The CDR3 is 17 amino acids. The CDR3 DNA follows: TGTGCCAGCAGCCATCGGAGTGACGATGGAGTCACCTACGAGCAGTACTTC. Its translation: CASSHRSDDGVTYEQYF.